The clone carrying this T cell receptor beta chain was observed many times. Its antigen is undetermined. As for time point: newly diagnosed GD, antithyroid drugs for less than 3 months. Preparation of the TCR library used RNA extracted from PBMCs. This sample was taken from a study of regulatory T cells in long-lasting Graves disease. In the study overall: The study enrolled newly diagnosed Graves' patients on antithyroid drugs under 3 months. Study conclusions and caveats: Among samples with persistent disease, TRBV28, TRBJ1-2 and TRBJ2-5 were favored.

J was trimmed by 7 bases and V by 5 bases; bases with no gene match: 7. This CDR3 comprises 14 residues. Germline values: CDR1 MDHEN, CDR2 SYDVKM. Relying on iRepertoire HTBI primers and Arm-PCR of CDR3 regions, the team built TCR beta libraries. Each CDR3 protein gets one entry after TCRdb re-called the multiplex PCR reads with MiXCR. The profile covers around 470,000 distinct CDR3 sequences, with 13% to 15% appearing a single time and 17% taken by the ten largest. These data were likewise used in another study, on T cells in Graves' hyperthyroidism and ophthalmopathy. Turning to that study: TCR CDR3 underwent first-round RT-PCR with the HTBI primer set.

The sequence was collected from a woman aged 50 to 65 with Graves disease. This material consisted of peripheral blood mononuclear cells (PBMCs), taken at new diagnosis, from a patient treated with antithyroid drugs. The V and J genes are TRBV28 and TRBJ2-2; TRBD2 matches at 7 bases. The CDR3 region has the DNA TGTGCCAGCAGTCCAGCGGGAAGGGGCGGGGAGCTGTTTTTT. Translated: CASSPAGRGGELFF.